A single sample gave rise to the 18 T cell receptor beta chains below, sequenced in a study of blood T cells in healthy people across ages. It was with a sample-barcoded 5' primer and a J-beta primer mix that a second PCR of roughly 7 to 12 cycles was run. MiXCR, run by TCRdb on the 5' RACE reads, gives a single entry per CDR3 protein. This table holds around 1,000,000 distinct CDR3 sequences, around two fifths found once. Sequenced sample: blood. The origin of the receptors is a man between 18 and 35 years old in good health.

Only a few counts were recorded for this clonotype. The V and J genes are TRBV7-9 and TRBJ1-2; tentatively, D is TRBD1 (5 bases). CDR1 and CDR2 from the germline V gene are SEHNR and FQNEAQ (reference sequence). This CDR3 is 16 amino acids long. The V and J ends lost 1 base and 3 bases respectively, with 15 bases between them. The CDR3 nucleotides are TGTGCCAGCAGCTTAGTTGCAGGGCTGCCGTACTATGGCTACACCTTC. As protein: CASSLVAGLPYYGYTF.

This clonotype was seen a handful of times. The rearrangement uses TRBV3-1 and TRBJ1-4, with 8 positions matching TRBD1. CDR1 and CDR2 (germline): LGHDT, YNNKEL (reference sequence). The CDR3 sequence is 18 residues long. Germline trimming cut 0 bases from V and 7 bases from J; bases unmatched to any gene: 13. The CDR3 region is CASSQDSDRVGGGEKLFF. CDR3 nucleotide sequence: TGTGCCAGCAGCCAAGATTCGGACAGGGTGGGCGGCGGTGAAAAACTGTTTTTT.

The chain uses TRBV28 and TRBJ2-3, with unresolved D. V lost 5 bases to trimming and J lost 1 base, with 10 bases between them. The germline CDR1 and CDR2 sequences are MDHEN and SYDVKM. The CDR3 totals 14 residues. The CDR3 sequence is CASSPYRGTDTQYF. The CDR3 nucleotides read TGTGCCAGCAGTCCCTATCGGGGCACAGATACGCAGTATTTT. Full variable domain (remainder filled in from reference TRBV28 and TRBJ2-3): DVKVTQSSRYLVKRTGEKVFLECVQDMDHENMFWYRQDPGLGLRLIYFSYDVKMKEKGDIPEGYSVSREKKERFSLILESASTNQTSMYLCASSPYRGTDTQYFGPGTRLTVL.

This chain uses TRBV30 with TRBJ1-2; the D is unclear. The CDR3 sequence is 14 residues long. Germline V gives CDR1 GTSNPN, CDR2 SVGIG (reference sequence). Trimming shortened V by 2 bases and J by 8 bases, and 18 bases separated the two germline ends. CDR3 sequence: CAWSQLGRQGGYTF. The CDR3 DNA is TGTGCCTGGAGTCAACTAGGACGCCAAGGGGGCTACACCTTC.

The chain has TRBV7-2 and TRBJ2-1; D unresolved. Germline V lookup: CDR1 SGHTA, CDR2 FQGNSA. This CDR3 has 12 residues. The germline V and J ends were trimmed by 5 bases and 9 bases, with 11 bases remaining between them. The chain's CDR3 is CASSPPSVEQFF. CDR3 bases: TGTGCCAGCAGCCCCCCAAGCGTTGAGCAGTTCTTC.

This chain uses TRBV5-6 with TRBJ1-1; no clear D gene. V gave up 3 bases and J gave up 0 bases, with 9 bases separating them. Germline V gene sequence: CDR1 SGHDT, CDR2 YYEEEE. The CDR3 covers 14 residues. In DNA form, the CDR3 reads TGTGCCAGCAGCTCCAGGCAGGTGAACACTGAAGCTTTCTTT. Its translation is CASSSRQVNTEAFF.

This clonotype was observed a handful of times. The chain employs TRBV7-2 and TRBJ1-1; TRBD1 matches at 7 bases. The CDR3 has 16 residues. Looked up from germline, CDR1 is SGHTA and CDR2 is FQGNSA. V lost 6 bases to trimming and J lost 1 base; unmatched junction nucleotides: 11. CDR3 region: CASSHRDSPRNTEAFF. The CDR3 DNA is TGTGCCAGCAGTCACCGGGACAGCCCAAGGAACACTGAAGCTTTCTTT.

V gene TRBV20-1 combines with J gene TRBJ2-1; D may be TRBD1 (6 bases). V was clipped by 0 bases and J by 7 bases, with 13 bases between them. The CDR3 runs 14 residues. Per germline, CDR1 DFQATT and CDR2 SNEGSKA (reference sequence). CDR3 coding DNA: TGCAGTGCTAGAGACCGGATGGACAGTAATGAGCAGTTCTTC. It translates to CSARDRMDSNEQFF.

This clonotype was counted between two and nine times. The chain is built from TRBV6-5 and TRBJ1-2, with 7 bases lining up with TRBD1. V dropped 6 bases and J dropped 3; count of bases not matched to a gene: 4. Germline V gene lookup returns CDR1 MNHEY and CDR2 SVGAGI. This CDR3 spans 13 amino acids. CDR3: CASRQGQYYGYTF. The DNA for the CDR3 is TGTGCCAGCAGACAGGGACAGTACTATGGCTACACCTTC.

V gene TRBV7-9 combines with J gene TRBJ2-7, with 10 nucleotides matching TRBD2. The CDR3 runs to 17 residues. Germline lookup yields CDR1 SEHNR and CDR2 FQNEAQ (reference sequence). V was pared by 4 bases and J by 4 bases, with 13 bases of the junction left unmatched. The CDR3 DNA follows: TGTGCCAGCAGCTCCAGATTAGCGGGGGGTGTAACTTACGAGCAGTACTTC. As protein: CASSSRLAGGVTYEQYF.

This chain joins TRBV3-1 and TRBJ2-2; no reliable D call. V was cut by 4 bases and J by 5 bases, with 8 bases left in between. Germline V gene data show CDR1 as LGHDT and CDR2 as YNNKEL (reference sequence). The CDR3 is 13 amino acids. This CDR3 is CASSPFGTGELFF. DNA for the CDR3: TGTGCCAGCAGCCCCTTCGGGACCGGGGAGCTGTTTTTT.

A single count supports this clonotype. The V call is TRBV27, the J call TRBJ2-5; TRBD1 is a possible D gene (6 bases). The DNA end is a closer match to TRBJ2-7, so the J assignment may be wrong. The germline CDR1 and CDR2 sequences are MNHEY and SMNVEV (reference sequence). The CDR3 is made up of 14 amino acids. The CDR3 here is CASSFSGVGYEQYF. The CDR3 DNA follows: TGTGCCAGCAGCTTCTCAGGGGTAGGGTACGAGCAGTACTTC.

This clonotype was counted only a few times. V gene TRBV7-9 combines with J gene TRBJ1-5; D is unclear. The CDR3 spans 15 residues. Looked up from germline, CDR1 is SEHNR and CDR2 is FQNEAQ (reference sequence). Between the trimmed V and J ends, which lost 5 bases and 1 base, there was a span of 12 bases. The DNA for the CDR3 is TGTGCCAGCAGCCGATCCGAGGGCAGCAATCAGCCCCAGCATTTT. It specifies CASSRSEGSNQPQHF.

The table lists this clonotype with a few counts. V usage is TRBV6-6 and J usage is TRBJ2-1; maybe TRBD2 (6 bases). CDR3 length equals 14 residues. V was cut by 2 bases and J by 2 bases, with 7 bases left in between. Germline V CDR1 and CDR2: MNHNY, SVGAGI (reference sequence). The CDR3 DNA reads TGTGCCAGCAGTTACGCGGGACCCTACAATGAGCAGTTCTTC. This sequence encodes CASSYAGPYNEQFF.

The V call is TRBV20-1, the J call TRBJ2-1; TRBD2 might be the D (7 bases). The CDR3 totals 15 residues. The germline V and J ends were trimmed by 3 bases and 3 bases, with 15 bases remaining between them. Looked up from germline, CDR1 is DFQATT and CDR2 is SNEGSKA (reference sequence). CDR3 region: CSARRGPSNYNEQFF. CDR3 in DNA: TGCAGTGCTAGGCGGGGGCCTTCTAACTACAATGAGCAGTTCTTC.

This clonotype has a handful of counts. The V and J genes are TRBV6-5 and TRBJ1-1, with D uncertain. CDR1 is MNHEY and CDR2 is SVGAGI in the germline V gene. V lost 5 bases and J 0 bases, leaving 13 bases between the germline ends. This CDR3 comprises 15 residues. CDR3 bases: TGTGCCAGCAGTCAATACGGACGGATGAACACTGAAGCTTTCTTT. Its protein product is CASSQYGRMNTEAFF.

V gene TRBV20-1 combines with J gene TRBJ1-1; 9 nucleotides line up with TRBD1. CDR3 size: 13 residues. Germline V gene data show CDR1 as DFQATT and CDR2 as SNEGSKA (reference sequence). V shed 4 bases and J 7 bases; nucleotides not matched to a gene: 7. The CDR3 coding sequence is TGCAGTGCTATTAACAGGGGGCAGGGTGAAGCTTTCTTT. Protein product: CSAINRGQGEAFF.

This clonotype was seen only a few times. The chain combines TRBV24-1 with TRBJ1-5; D is ambiguous. V shed 5 bases and J shed 4 bases, with 8 bases lying between them. The CDR3 consists of 13 residues. Germline V gives CDR1 KGHDR, CDR2 SFDVKD. The CDR3 loop reads CATSGPMNQPQHF. Here the CDR3 DNA reads TGTGCCACCAGTGGTCCGATGAATCAGCCCCAGCATTTT.